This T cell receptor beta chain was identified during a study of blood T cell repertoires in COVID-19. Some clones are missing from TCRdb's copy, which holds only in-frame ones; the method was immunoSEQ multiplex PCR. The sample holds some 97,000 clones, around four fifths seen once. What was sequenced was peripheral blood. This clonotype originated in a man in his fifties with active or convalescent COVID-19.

CDR3 bases: TGCGCCAGCAGCCCGGAGTCGGGGGCAACTAATGAAAAACTGTTTTTT. Translation: CASSPESGATNEKLFF. The J gene is TRBJ1-4, the V gene TRBV5-1, with a weak D call TRBD1 (5 bases). The CDR3 sequence is 16 residues long. Germline CDR1 is SGHRS and CDR2 is YFSETQ. Deletions cut 4 bases from V and 0 bases from J, with 13 bases between.